This entry lists 21 T cell receptor beta chains sequenced from one sample in a study of blood T cell repertoires in COVID-19. Using immunoSEQ multiplex PCR, the repertoire was profiled, and TCRdb retains in-frame clones only, with some absent. The table has tens of thousands of clones, about 83% seen once. Sequenced material: peripheral blood. The receptors come from a man between 65 and 85 years old with acute or convalescent COVID-19.

The chain uses TRBV11-2 and TRBJ2-7; TRBD1 matches at 7 bases. CDR1 and CDR2 (germline): SGHAT, FQNNGV. V gave up 8 bases and J gave up 2 bases; unmatched junction bases: 9. The length of the CDR3 is 14 residues. The CDR3 protein is CASGLNRGAYEQYF. Here the CDR3 DNA reads TGTGCCAGCGGCCTCAACAGGGGTGCCTACGAGCAGTACTTC.

V usage is TRBV12-5 and J usage is TRBJ1-5; the match to TRBD1 covers 9 bases. V lost 7 bases to trimming and J lost 5 bases; unmatched junction nucleotides: 6. This CDR3 has 14 residues. The germline V gene encodes CDR1 LGHNT and CDR2 FRNRAP. The CDR3: CASARDRVDQPQHF. In DNA, the CDR3 is TGTGCTAGTGCCCGGGACAGGGTTGATCAGCCCCAGCATTTT.

The chain has TRBV11-2 and TRBJ2-3, with a tentative D call TRBD2 (5 bases). CDR1 and CDR2 from the germline V gene are SGHAT and FQNNGV. The V gene lost 1 base and the J gene lost 2 bases, with 10 bases spanning the gap. This CDR3 spans 15 amino acids. CDR3 in DNA: TGTGCCAGCAGCTTAGCGGCTAGCCCCACAGATACGCAGTATTTT. As protein: CASSLAASPTDTQYF. The full variable domain, in which reference TRBV11-2 and TRBJ2-3 provide the parts outside the CDR3, is EAGVAQSPRYKIIEKRQSVAFWCNPISGHATLYWYQQILGQGPKLLIQFQNNGVVDDSQLPKDRFSAERLKGVDSTLKIQPAKLEDSAVYLCASSLAASPTDTQYFGPGTRLTVL.

This clone was observed once. This chain links TRBV19 with TRBJ1-4; a possible D gene is TRBD1 (5 bases). The CDR3 covers 17 residues. The V gene lost 7 bases and the J gene lost 0 bases, with 18 bases spanning the gap. The germline gives CDR1 LNHDA, CDR2 SQIVND (reference sequence). The CDR3 region is CASNTPGGGATNEKLFF. Here the CDR3 DNA reads TGTGCCAGTAACACACCCGGTGGGGGGGCAACTAATGAAAAACTGTTTTTT. The variable domain in full, with the rest retrieved from reference TRBV19 and TRBJ1-4, is DGGITQSPKYLFRKEGQNVTLSCEQNLNHDAMYWYRQDPGQGLRLIYYSQIVNDFQKGDIAEGYSVSREKKESFPLTVTSAQKNPTAFYLCASNTPGGGATNEKLFFGSGTQLSVL.

The chain has TRBV6-6 and TRBJ2-5; D ambiguous. CDR1 is MNHNY and CDR2 is SVGAGI in the germline V gene (reference sequence). The CDR3 runs to 12 residues. V lost 3 bases and J 2 bases, leaving 4 bases between the germline ends. In DNA form, the CDR3 reads TGTGCCAGCAGTTATCGGCAAGAGACCCAGTACTTC. It encodes CASSYRQETQYF.

The chain has TRBV5-5 and TRBJ2-7; 10 bases match TRBD1. This CDR3 spans 12 amino acids. The trim removed 7 bases at V and 4 bases at J, leaving 2 bases unmatched. Germline CDR1 reads SGHKS; CDR2 reads YYEKEE (reference sequence). The DNA for the CDR3 is TGTGCCAGCCAGGACAGGGGGTACGAGCAGTACTTC. It translates to CASQDRGYEQYF. The full variable domain, its missing parts supplied by reference TRBV5-5 and TRBJ2-7, is DAGVTQSPTHLIKTRGQQVTLRCSPISGHKSVSWYQQVLGQGPQFIFQYYEKEERGRGNFPDRFSARQFPNYSSELNVNALLLGDSALYLCASQDRGYEQYFGPGTRLTVT.

This rearrangement joins TRBV29-1 to TRBJ1-2; TRBD1 matches 8 bases. Germline V gene data show CDR1 as SQVTM and CDR2 as ANQGSEA. The CDR3 sequence is 12 residues long. Losses at the gene ends were 7 bases for V and 2 bases for J; bases not matched to a gene: 3. The CDR3 DNA reads TGCAGCGCAGGGACAGGAAACTATGGCTACACCTTC. This encodes CSAGTGNYGYTF.

The CDR3 loop is CASSSGQVGNTIYF. The CDR3 DNA sequence: TGTGCCAGCAGCTCCGGACAGGTGGGAAACACCATATATTTT. J is TRBJ1-3 and V is TRBV5-4; the match to TRBD1 covers 7 bases. J gave up 4 bases and V 3 bases, and 4 bases lay outside the gene matches. The CDR3 length is 14 residues. Germline CDR1 is SGHNT and CDR2 is YYREEE (reference sequence).

V and J are TRBV6-6 and TRBJ1-2; 9 nucleotides match TRBD1. The junction had 6 bases not matched to a gene; V was cut back by 5 bases and J by 2 bases. This CDR3 is built from 15 residues. Germline CDR1 reads MNHNY; CDR2 reads SVGAGI (reference sequence). CDR3: CASSTTGGANYGYTF. The CDR3 DNA reads as TGTGCCAGCAGTACCACAGGGGGCGCGAACTATGGCTACACCTTC.

This clone occurred once. The gene calls are TRBV29-1 and TRBJ2-7; 7 nucleotides line up with TRBD2. CDR3 size: 14 residues. J was trimmed by 3 bases and V by 6 bases; bases with no gene match: 11. Germline V gives CDR1 SQVTM, CDR2 ANQGSEA. CDR3 sequence: CSVAERGPLYEQYF. The CDR3 nucleotides are TGCAGCGTCGCGGAGCGGGGCCCCCTCTACGAGCAGTACTTC.

This sequence joins TRBV7-3 and TRBJ2-1, with TRBD2 matching over 11 bases. The CDR3 is 18 amino acids. Germline CDR1 SGHTA, CDR2 FQGTGA. The V and J ends lost 5 bases and 7 bases, in that order; junction bases with no gene match: 16. CDR3: CASSPTTSGISLRNEQFF. CDR3 in DNA: TGTGCCAGCAGCCCAACGACTAGCGGGATAAGTCTTAGGAATGAGCAGTTCTTC.

V gene TRBV7-9 combines with J gene TRBJ2-3; TRBD2 matches 13 bases. Per germline, CDR1 SEHNR and CDR2 FQNEAQ (reference sequence). V was clipped by 1 base and J by 4 bases; unmatched bases: 2. The CDR3 covers 16 residues. CDR3 amino acids: CASSLGTSGRSDTQYF. Here the CDR3 DNA reads TGTGCCAGCAGCTTAGGGACTAGCGGGAGATCAGATACGCAGTATTTT. The full variable domain, rest sourced from reference TRBV7-9 and TRBJ2-3, is DTGVSQNPRHKITKRGQNVTFRCDPISEHNRLYWYRQTLGQGPEFLTYFQNEAQLEKSRLLSDRFSAERPKGSFSTLEIQRTEQGDSAMYLCASSLGTSGRSDTQYFGPGTRLTVL.

V usage is TRBV9 and J usage is TRBJ1-4, with D possibly matching TRBD1 (5 bases). CDR3 length: 14 residues. Trimming took off 0 bases at V and 8 bases at J, with 11 bases between the two ends. Germline lookup yields CDR1 SGDLS and CDR2 YYNGEE. The CDR3 here is CASSVGTREEKLFF. CDR3 DNA sequence: TGTGCCAGCAGCGTAGGGACACGCGAGGAAAAACTGTTTTTT.

This chain joins TRBV29-1 and TRBJ2-7; D is unresolved. This CDR3 contains 13 residues. Germline CDR1 and CDR2: SQVTM and ANQGSEA. Deletions cut 1 base from V and 1 base from J, with 8 bases between. As DNA, the CDR3 is TGCAGCGTTGAAGGGATCGGGTCCTACGAGCAGTACTTC. It yields the protein CSVEGIGSYEQYF.

The gene calls are TRBV25-1 and TRBJ1-4; 9 bases align to TRBD1. Trimming took 4 bases from V and 10 from J; bases not matched to a gene: 4. Germline-derived CDR1 and CDR2 are MGHDK and SYGVNS. CDR3 length: 13 amino acids. CDR3 coding DNA: TGTGCCAGCAGTGGGGACAGGGTAGCAAAACTGTTTTTT. It is translated as CASSGDRVAKLFF.

The chain has TRBV28 and TRBJ2-7; TRBD1 aligns across 9 bases. Germline lookup yields CDR1 MDHEN and CDR2 SYDVKM. The CDR3 is made up of 14 amino acids. Trimming took 4 bases from V and 3 from J; bases not matched to a gene: 4. The CDR3, as DNA: TGTGCCAGCAGTTCCCCGACAGGGGGCTACGAGCAGTACTTC. Amino acids: CASSSPTGGYEQYF.

The rearrangement links TRBV5-6 to TRBJ1-1; 10 nucleotides agree with TRBD1. Germline trimming cut 0 bases from V and 6 bases from J; bases unmatched to any gene: 5. CDR1 and CDR2 from the germline V gene are SGHDT and YYEEEE. The CDR3 totals 15 residues. The CDR3 DNA reads TGTGCCAGCAGCTTGGTTGGGACAGGGGTCGCTGAAGCTTTCTTT. Translating it yields CASSLVGTGVAEAFF.

This clone was recorded a few times. The J gene is TRBJ1-4, the V gene TRBV6-2 or TRBV6-3; D call uncertain. CDR1 is MNHEY and CDR2 is SVGEGT in the germline V gene. The length of the CDR3 is 16 residues. Trimming took 5 bases from V and 4 from J, leaving 17 bases between them. CDR3 amino acids: CASSPEEEFRNEKLFF. CDR3 DNA sequence: TGTGCCAGCAGTCCAGAGGAGGAATTCCGTAATGAAAAACTGTTTTTT.

This chain links TRBV11-2 with TRBJ2-1; tentative D call: TRBD1 (7 bases). V gave up 6 bases and J gave up 1 base, with 13 bases separating them. This CDR3 spans 15 amino acids. Germline lookup yields CDR1 SGHAT and CDR2 FQNNGV. The CDR3 DNA reads as TGTGCCAGCAGACCCGCAGGGGGGTCCTACAATGAGCAGTTCTTC. Amino acids: CASRPAGGSYNEQFF. The whole variable domain, remainder taken from reference TRBV11-2 and TRBJ2-1, is EAGVAQSPRYKIIEKRQSVAFWCNPISGHATLYWYQQILGQGPKLLIQFQNNGVVDDSQLPKDRFSAERLKGVDSTLKIQPAKLEDSAVYLCASRPAGGSYNEQFFGPGTRLTVL.

This chain links TRBV27 with TRBJ2-7, with D possibly TRBD1 on 6 matching bases. The V end was cut by 2 bases, the J end by 4 bases, with 15 bases between. The CDR3 is 15 residues long. Germline V CDR1 and CDR2: MNHEY, SMNVEV (reference sequence). CDR3 protein: CASSLGRQGKYEQYF. CDR3 coding DNA: TGTGCCAGCAGTTTAGGCCGGCAGGGGAAGTACGAGCAGTACTTC.

This chain joins TRBV5-1 and TRBJ1-2; D gene uncertain. Trimming took off 0 bases at V and 4 bases at J, with 7 bases between the two ends. The CDR3 is 13 amino acids. Germline values: CDR1 SGHRS, CDR2 YFSETQ. CDR3: CASSLGTAYGYTF. The CDR3 DNA is TGCGCCAGCAGCTTGGGGACTGCCTATGGCTACACCTTC. Based on the CDR3 plus reference TRBV5-1 and TRBJ1-2, the full variable domain is KAGVTQTPRYLIKTRGQQVTLSCSPISGHRSVSWYQQTPGQGLQFLFEYFSETQRNKGNFPGRFSGRQFSNSRSEMNVSTLELGDSALYLCASSLGTAYGYTFGSGTRLTVV.